This T cell receptor beta chain was retrieved from a study of preoperative IRX-2 immunotherapy in early breast cancer. The protocol was immunoSEQ multiplex PCR, while the TCRdb copy is restricted to in-frame clones and leaves out a portion. The sample includes approximately 3,100 clones, more than 75% of them seen just once. The V segment lost 4 bases and the J segment 3 bases; nucleotides outside the gene matches: 5. Germline CDR1 reads SGHNT; CDR2 reads YENEEA. The CDR3 sequence is 15 residues long. Described treatment: preoperative locoregional IRX-2 cytokine immunotherapy. The sequencing here drew on tumor tissue, taken after IRX-2 immunotherapy. This clonotype originated in a human donor with breast cancer. V is TRBV11-3 and J is TRBJ1-2, with TRBD1 matching over 10 bases. CDR3 DNA sequence: TGTGCCAGCAGCTCTGGGACAGGGGTGGACTATGGCTACACCTTC. Translation: CASSSGTGVDYGYTF.